Listed below are T cell receptor beta chains from one sample, sequenced in a study of somatic mutations in cytotoxic T cells in rheumatoid arthritis. Some clones are missing from TCRdb's copy, which holds only in-frame ones; the method was immunoSEQ multiplex PCR. The table includes approximately 13,000 clones, less than 80% detected once. The sequencing input was CD8+ T cells sorted from blood. The receptor source for this set is an adult with rheumatoid arthritis. Each CDR3 is given without its conserved first and last residue.

V: TRBV2; J: TRBJ2-5; CDR3: ASSQDRDETQY
V: TRBV29-1; J: TRBJ2-1; CDR3: SVHLGGNEQF
V: TRBV4-1; J: TRBJ1-5; CDR3: ASSQGAGGQPQH
V: TRBV12-5; J: TRBJ1-5; CDR3: ASALAGDRVNQPQH
V: TRBV5-6; J: TRBJ2-3; CDR3: ASSLARVAGGTDTQY
V: TRBV27; J: TRBJ2-2; CDR3: ASSLSWGTGELF
V: TRBV4-1; J: TRBJ1-5; CDR3: ASSQGAGGQPQH
V: TRBV28; J: TRBJ1-2; CDR3: ASSTKGTPIYGYT
V: TRBV11-2; J: TRBJ2-3; CDR3: ASSFPGWRDTDTQY
V: TRBV4-1; J: TRBJ2-7; CDR3: ASSQTTGQSYEQY
V: TRBV11-2; J: TRBJ2-7; CDR3: ASSSSIEQY
V: TRBV11-3; J: TRBJ2-2; CDR3: ASRQAGHNTGELF
V: TRBV2; J: TRBJ1-6; CDR3: ASRTQGVPDSPLH
V: TRBV7-9; J: TRBJ2-1; CDR3: ASSGPSNEQF
V: TRBV14; J: TRBJ1-2; CDR3: ASSQGVATGYT
V: TRBV6-4; J: TRBJ2-3; CDR3: ASSDTSGGADTQY
V: TRBV7-2; J: TRBJ2-7; CDR3: ASSFPAEEQY
V: TRBV19; J: TRBJ2-2; CDR3: ASSSGLSTGELF
V: TRBV6-6; J: TRBJ1-4; CDR3: ASSYSNRGHNEKLF
V: TRBV6-5; J: TRBJ1-1; CDR3: ASSYRKGVAGAF
V: TRBV13; J: TRBJ2-3; CDR3: ASSLGSRDTDTQY
V: TRBV18; J: TRBJ1-1; CDR3: ASSKGGNTEAF
V: TRBV30; J: TRBJ2-7; CDR3: AWSGGTSGAFEYEQY
V: TRBV9; J: TRBJ2-1; CDR3: ASSASGFGSYNEQF
V: TRBV6-5; J: TRBJ1-2; CDR3: ASSFTGSLERGYT
V: TRBV28; J: TRBJ1-4; CDR3: ASRRTGVRREKLF
V: TRBV5-8; J: TRBJ2-2; CDR3: ASSLGVLNTGELF
V: TRBV11-2; J: TRBJ2-3; CDR3: ASSPIAGGSTDTQY
V: TRBV6-6; J: TRBJ2-7; CDR3: ASSSTKNEQY
V: TRBV6-1; J: TRBJ1-5; CDR3: ASAQWGNQPQH
V: TRBV6-5; J: TRBJ1-4; CDR3: ASSYGGVQEKLF
V: TRBV4-1; J: TRBJ2-3; CDR3: ASSQDPQWAQY
V: TRBV6-6; J: TRBJ1-1; CDR3: ASSYPRAGENTEAF
V: TRBV6-6; J: NA; CDR3: ASSGQGTSYEQY
V: TRBV21-1; J: TRBJ1-6; CDR3: ASSKDSRGTRGSPLH
V: TRBV2; J: TRBJ2-1; CDR3: ASSPRGGASVNNEQF
V: TRBV6-5; J: TRBJ1-6; CDR3: ASRLGQGRSPLH
V: TRBV11-2; J: TRBJ2-1; CDR3: ASSPLWHEQF
V: TRBV6-1; J: TRBJ2-7; CDR3: ASTPGYEQY
V: TRBV4-1; J: TRBJ2-7; CDR3: ASSSWTHSYEQY
V: TRBV28; J: TRBJ1-2; CDR3: GDDYGYT
V: TRBV6-5; J: TRBJ1-1; CDR3: ASSLTTPINTEAF
V: TRBV28; J: TRBJ2-2; CDR3: AMGDGELF
V: TRBV6-5; J: TRBJ1-3; CDR3: ASSTWTVPGNTIY
V: TRBV4-1; J: TRBJ2-4; CDR3: ASSLSPGPNIQY